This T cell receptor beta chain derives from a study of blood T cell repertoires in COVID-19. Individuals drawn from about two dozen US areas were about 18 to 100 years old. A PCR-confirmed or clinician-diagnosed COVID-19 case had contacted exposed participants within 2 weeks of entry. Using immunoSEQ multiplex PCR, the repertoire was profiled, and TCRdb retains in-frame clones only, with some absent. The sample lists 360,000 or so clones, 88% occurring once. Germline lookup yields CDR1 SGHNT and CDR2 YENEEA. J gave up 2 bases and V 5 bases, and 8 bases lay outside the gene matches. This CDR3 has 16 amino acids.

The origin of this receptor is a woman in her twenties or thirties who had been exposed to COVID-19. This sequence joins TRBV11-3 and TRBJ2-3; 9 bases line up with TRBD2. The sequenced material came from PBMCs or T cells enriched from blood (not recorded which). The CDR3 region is CASSPGAGGYTDTQYF. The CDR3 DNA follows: TGTGCCAGCAGCCCAGGGGCGGGAGGGTACACAGATACGCAGTATTTT.